This is a list of T cell receptor beta chains from one sample in a study of blood T cells in healthy people across ages. TCRdb processed the 5' RACE reads anew with MiXCR; each CDR3 protein has one entry. This table has roughly 1.4 million distinct CDR3 sequences, 59% appearing once. Specimen: blood. All receptors derive from a man aged 18 to 29 in good health. Both conserved end residues are part of each CDR3. The order of the fields is clone size, D gene, J gene, V gene, CDR3 protein, CDR3 DNA. The D gene is left open where the match is weak. The listing skips clone size in some rows; elsewhere it reads once, few, many or a size class.

>NA|NA|TRBJ1-2|TRBV12-3/TRBV12-4
CASSLVGEGYFGYTF
TGTGCCAGCAGTTTAGTAGGGGAAGGATACTTTGGCTACACCTTC
>NA|TRBD2|TRBJ2-5|TRBV12-3/TRBV12-4
CASSFRSSGIETQYF
TGTGCCAGCAGTTTTCGGTCTAGCGGGATAGAGACCCAGTACTTC
>NA|TRBD1|TRBJ1-1|TRBV27
CASSPRRTGFMNTEAFF
TGTGCCAGCAGTCCCCGTCGGACAGGCTTCATGAACACTGAAGCTTTCTTT
>few|TRBD1|TRBJ2-1|TRBV27
CASSLSSGGGEQFF
TGTGCCAGCAGTTTATCCTCAGGGGGCGGTGAGCAGTTCTTC
>NA|NA|TRBJ2-1|TRBV12-3/TRBV12-4
CANSVGVSYNEQFF
TGTGCCAACAGCGTCGGGGTTTCCTACAATGAGCAGTTCTTC
>NA|NA|TRBJ2-7|TRBV28
CASSDVLREDEQYF
TGTGCCAGCAGCGACGTGCTCAGGGAGGACGAGCAGTACTTC
>NA|TRBD1|TRBJ2-7|TRBV30
CAWSGADRGWYEQYF
TGTGCCTGGAGTGGGGCGGACAGGGGTTGGTACGAGCAGTACTTC
>NA|TRBD1|TRBJ1-1|TRBV12-3/TRBV12-4
CASSLRDRGVDTEAFF
TGTGCCAGCAGCCTCCGGGACAGGGGGGTTGACACTGAAGCTTTCTTT
>NA|NA|TRBJ2-1|TRBV20-1
CSARDGRGGNEQFF
TGCAGTGCTAGAGATGGGAGGGGGGGAAATGAGCAGTTCTTC
>NA|TRBD2|TRBJ2-3|TRBV7-9
CASSVSIISGGAEDTQYF
TGTGCCAGCAGCGTTAGCATCATTAGCGGGGGGGCCGAAGATACGCAGTATTTT
>NA|NA|TRBJ2-7|TRBV7-2
CASSIGGPFLTYEQYF
TGTGCCAGCAGTATAGGGGGGCCCTTCTTAACCTACGAGCAGTACTTC
>NA|NA|TRBJ2-7|TRBV6-5
CASSRLGQTYEQYF
TGTGCCAGCAGTCGCCTCGGACAGACCTACGAGCAGTACTTC
>NA|TRBD1|TRBJ2-5|TRBV29-1
CSVDGTGYQETQYF
TGCAGCGTTGACGGGACAGGATACCAAGAGACCCAGTACTTC
>NA|TRBD2|TRBJ2-1|TRBV10-3
CATCRATGTSNDNEQFF
TGTGCCACCTGCAGAGCGACCGGGACTAGCAACGACAATGAGCAGTTCTTC
>NA|TRBD2|TRBJ2-5|TRBV3-1
CASSQAEGGIETQYF
TGTGCCAGCAGCCAAGCGGAGGGAGGGATAGAGACCCAGTACTTC
>NA|NA|TRBJ2-3|TRBV7-2
CASSRELVSTQYF
TGTGCCAGCAGCCGAGAACTAGTTTCAACGCAGTATTTT
>NA|NA|TRBJ2-3|TRBV5-5
CASSLARGSDTQYF
TGTGCCAGCAGCTTGGCACGGGGCTCGGATACGCAGTATTTT
>NA|NA|TRBJ2-5|TRBV11-2
CASSQDPTKEETQYF
TGTGCCAGCAGCCAGGACCCAACCAAGGAGGAGACCCAGTACTTC
>NA|TRBD2|TRBJ2-3|TRBV7-2
CASSGGGITDTQYF
TGTGCCAGCAGCGGGGGGGGAATCACAGATACGCAGTATTTT
>once|NA|TRBJ1-2|TRBV6-1
CASSGRDNLFYGYTF
TGTGCCAGCAGTGGCCGGGACAACTTATTCTATGGCTACACCTTC
>NA|TRBD2|TRBJ2-3|TRBV2
CASSRPSGSSDTQYF
TGTGCCAGCAGTAGGCCTAGCGGGAGTTCAGATACGCAGTATTTT
>once|TRBD2|TRBJ2-7|TRBV20-1
CSARSPRGDYYEQYF
TGCAGTGCTAGGTCCCCCCGCGGGGACTACTACGAGCAGTACTTC
>NA|NA|TRBJ2-5|TRBV5-1
CASSLGAGSSLETQYF
TGCGCCAGCAGCTTGGGTGCGGGGTCGAGTCTGGAGACCCAGTACTTC
>NA|NA|TRBJ1-1|TRBV4-2
CASSRYSVNTEAFF
TGTGCCAGCAGTCGGTACTCCGTGAACACTGAAGCTTTCTTT
>many|NA|TRBJ1-2|TRBV6-2/TRBV6-3
CASSSDTNYGYTF
TGTGCCAGCAGTTCCGACACCAACTATGGCTACACCTTC
>few|TRBD2|TRBJ2-1|TRBV20-1
CSAWTSGAYNEQFF
TGCAGTGCTTGGACTAGCGGGGCCTACAATGAGCAGTTCTTC
>NA|NA|TRBJ1-2|TRBV5-1
CASSLDSGPGGSGAYTF
TGCGCCAGCAGCTTGGACTCTGGACCTGGAGGCTCGGGGGCCTACACCTTC
>once|NA|TRBJ2-7|TRBV28
CASSSPGQRSYEQYF
TGTGCCAGCAGTTCACCCGGACAGCGCTCCTACGAGCAGTACTTC
>NA|NA|TRBJ2-7|TRBV27
CASRTRTVGPYEQYF
TGTGCCAGCAGGACACGGACAGTCGGCCCCTACGAGCAGTACTTC
>NA|NA|TRBJ2-3|TRBV6-2/TRBV6-3
CAGSLQPVPSYEQYF
TGTGCCGGCAGTTTACAGCCAGTACCAAGCTACGAGCAGTATTTC
>NA|NA|TRBJ2-2|TRBV27
CASRGAARELFF
TGTGCCAGCAGAGGGGCCGCCAGGGAGCTGTTTTTT
>NA|NA|TRBJ2-1|TRBV7-9
CASSAPWGREKSWANEQFF
TGTGCCAGCAGCGCCCCCTGGGGGAGAGAAAAGAGTTGGGCCAATGAGCAGTTCTTC
>NA|TRBD2|TRBJ2-3|TRBV28
CASSSRGGHSTDTQYF
TGTGCCAGCAGTTCGCGGGGGGGCCATAGCACAGATACGCAGTATTTT
>NA|TRBD2|TRBJ2-1|TRBV7-2
CASGGLAGVQFF
TGTGCCAGCGGGGGACTAGCGGGAGTTCAGTTCTTC
>NA|NA|TRBJ1-1|TRBV12-3/TRBV12-4
CASSQSRGVTEAFF
TGTGCCAGCAGTCAAAGCAGGGGAGTGACTGAAGCTTTCTTT
>NA|TRBD1|TRBJ2-1|TRBV2
CASSADRNNEQFF
TGTGCCAGCAGCGCGGACAGGAACAATGAGCAGTTCTTC
>once|NA|TRBJ1-2|TRBV10-3
CAVSERMGSPEEGYTF
TGTGCCGTCAGTGAGCGCATGGGGAGCCCCGAGGAGGGCTACACCTTC
>few|NA|TRBJ1-5|TRBV27
CASSLSSLYSNQPQHF
TGTGCCAGCAGTTTATCGTCACTGTATAGCAATCAGCCCCAGCATTTT
>NA|TRBD2|TRBJ2-1|TRBV11-2
CASSPRGAAGGDNEQFF
TGTGCCAGCAGCCCCCGAGGGGCAGCGGGGGGAGACAATGAGCAGTTCTTC
>NA|TRBD1|TRBJ1-5|TRBV7-2
CASSLKGGGQPQHF
TGTGCCAGCAGCTTAAAAGGGGGCGGTCAGCCCCAGCATTTT
>few|TRBD1|TRBJ1-2|TRBV9
CASSGQGTGYGYTF
TGTGCCAGCAGCGGACAGGGGACAGGCTATGGCTACACCTTC
>NA|NA|TRBJ2-3|TRBV29-1
CSVEVTSTDTQYF
TGCAGCGTTGAAGTAACGTCGACAGATACGCAGTATTTT
>NA|NA|TRBJ2-2|TRBV4-3
CASRLLASGELFF
TGCGCCAGCCGTTTACTAGCTTCCGGGGAGCTGTTTTTT
>NA|TRBD1|TRBJ1-5|TRBV6-2/TRBV6-3
CASSRGTDYQPQHF
TGTGCCAGCAGCCGCGGGACAGATTATCAGCCCCAGCATTTT
>NA|NA|TRBJ2-3|TRBV6-5
CASSWDTITQYF
TGTGCCAGCAGTTGGGACACTATTACGCAGTATTTT
>NA|NA|TRBJ2-1|TRBV27
CASSLGPDEQFF
TGTGCCAGCAGTTTAGGTCCGGATGAGCAGTTCTTC
>few|NA|TRBJ2-7|TRBV4-3
CASSQNRAHEQYF
TGCGCCAGCAGCCAAAACAGGGCCCACGAGCAGTACTTC
>NA|TRBD1|TRBJ1-4|TRBV4-1
CASTGTGEPVKLFF
TGCGCCAGCACCGGGACAGGGGAACCAGTAAAACTGTTTTTT